The 24 T cell receptor beta chains below were found in one sample sequenced in a study of T cell responses to AZD1222 COVID-19 vaccine. The table came from immunoSEQ multiplex PCR; TCRdb's copy has only in-frame clones and leaves some out. The repertoire has 150,000 or so clones, roughly nine tenths of them found once; the top ten carry approximately 1.5%. This specimen was peripheral blood, taken on day 0 of AZD1222 vaccination. The receptors were gathered from an adult in good health.

The chain has TRBV7-6 and TRBJ1-1; no firm D call. Trimming stripped 0 bases from V and 1 base from J, with 6 bases between. CDR1 and CDR2 (germline): SGHVS, FNYEAQ. The CDR3 length is 14 residues. CDR3 region: CASSLAGRNTEAFF. The CDR3 DNA sequence: TGTGCCAGCAGCTTAGCGGGGAGGAACACTGAAGCTTTCTTT.

The chain combines TRBV7-9 with TRBJ2-7; either TRBD1 or TRBD2 may supply D (5 bases each). The CDR3 length is 16 residues. CDR1 and CDR2 (germline): SEHNR, FQNEAQ (reference sequence). Trimming removed 5 bases from V and 3 bases from J, with 20 bases in between. CDR3 sequence (DNA): TGTGCCAGCAGCGGAGCCCCCCCGACGAGGGGCTACGAGCAGTACTTC. This translates into CASSGAPPTRGYEQYF.

The J gene is TRBJ1-6, the V gene TRBV6-5; no definite D call. CDR3 size: 13 residues. The germline V gene encodes CDR1 MNHEY and CDR2 SVGAGI. Trimming stripped 0 bases from V and 10 bases from J, with 7 bases between. The CDR3 coding sequence is TGTGCCAGCAGTTACTCGAGCCAGTCACCCCTCCACTTT. As protein: CASSYSSQSPLHF.

The gene calls are TRBV9 and TRBJ2-1, with 8 bases that match TRBD2. The germline CDR1 and CDR2 sequences are SGDLS and YYNGEE. V lost 2 bases and J lost 0; bases outside the gene matches: 7. CDR3 length: 17 amino acids. CDR3 in DNA: TGTGCCAGCAGCGTTGGCGGGGGGTCCAGCTCCTACAATGAGCAGTTCTTC. It translates to CASSVGGGSSSYNEQFF.

The chain has TRBV6-4 and TRBJ2-1, with 9 bases that match TRBD2. There are 13 residues in the CDR3. Germline V gene sequence: CDR1 MRHNA, CDR2 SNTAGT. V shed 8 bases, J shed 9 bases, and the junction held 8 bases outside the gene matches. The CDR3 coding sequence is TGTGCCAGCCGCGGCGGGGGGGCCGGTGAGCAGTTCTTC. Translated, it gives CASRGGGAGEQFF.

The CDR3 loop is CASSGVTDTQYF. The CDR3, as DNA: TGTGCCAGCAGTGGGGTCACAGATACGCAGTATTTT. The V call is TRBV11-2, the J call TRBJ2-3; D gene ambiguous. CDR3 size: 12 residues. Trimming removed 6 bases from V and 2 bases from J, with 6 bases in between. Germline V gene lookup returns CDR1 SGHAT and CDR2 FQNNGV.

This chain links TRBV5-6 with TRBJ1-2; D is unresolved. CDR1 is SGHDT and CDR2 is YYEEEE in the germline V gene. The CDR3 consists of 12 residues. The V end was cut by 4 bases, the J end by 5 bases, with 9 bases between. The CDR3 region is CASSPRLYGYTF. Here the CDR3 DNA reads TGTGCCAGCAGCCCCCGGCTGTATGGCTACACCTTC.

This CDR3 reads CAIRGRGTEAFF. In DNA form, the CDR3 reads TGTGCCATCAGGGGGCGGGGCACTGAAGCTTTCTTT. This rearrangement joins TRBV10-3 to TRBJ1-1; a weak D match, TRBD1 (5 bases). In germline, CDR1 is ENHRY, CDR2 SYGVKD. The CDR3 is 12 amino acids. V lost 6 bases to trimming and J lost 4 bases, with 9 bases between them.

The chain employs TRBV5-1 and TRBJ2-7; 11 bases agree with TRBD1. From germline, CDR1 is SGHRS and CDR2 YFSETQ. The CDR3 sequence is 14 residues long. Trimming took 4 bases from V and 2 from J; bases not matched to a gene: 2. The CDR3 sequence is CASSAGQGAYEQYF. The CDR3 DNA is TGCGCCAGCAGCGCGGGACAGGGGGCCTACGAGCAGTACTTC. The full variable domain, completed using reference TRBV5-1 and TRBJ2-7, is KAGVTQTPRYLIKTRGQQVTLSCSPISGHRSVSWYQQTPGQGLQFLFEYFSETQRNKGNFPGRFSGRQFSNSRSEMNVSTLELGDSALYLCASSAGQGAYEQYFGPGTRLTVT.

J is TRBJ1-4 and V is TRBV15; weak D call: TRBD1 (6 bases). The CDR3 has 13 residues. Germline CDR1 reads LNHNV; CDR2 reads YYDKDF (reference sequence). The germline V and J ends were trimmed by 6 bases and 8 bases, with 13 bases remaining between them. CDR3 bases: TGTGCCACCAGAGGGGGTGTGGGAGAAAAACTGTTTTTT. This encodes CATRGGVGEKLFF. Drawing the rest from reference TRBV15 and TRBJ1-4, the complete variable domain is DAMVIQNPRYQVTQFGKPVTLSCSQTLNHNVMYWYQQKSSQAPKLLFHYYDKDFNNEADTPDNFQSRRPNTSFCFLDIRSPGLGDTAMYLCATRGGVGEKLFFGSGTQLSVL.

The chain employs TRBV30 and TRBJ2-2; a possible D gene is TRBD1 (7 bases). Trimming shortened V by 8 bases and J by 0 bases, and 10 bases separated the two germline ends. Germline V gives CDR1 GTSNPN, CDR2 SVGIG (reference sequence). The CDR3 spans 13 residues. The CDR3 region is CAGGTANTGELFF. CDR3 in DNA: TGTGCCGGGGGGACAGCGAACACCGGGGAGCTGTTTTTT.

V usage is TRBV30 and J usage is TRBJ2-5, with D unresolved. From germline, CDR1 is GTSNPN and CDR2 SVGIG (reference sequence). The CDR3 spans 13 residues. V lost 0 bases to trimming and J lost 4 bases, with 9 bases between them. CDR3 in DNA: TGTGCCTGGAGTGTACAAGGTCGAGAGACCCAGTACTTC. Translation gives CAWSVQGRETQYF.

The V and J genes are TRBV5-1 and TRBJ2-3; perhaps TRBD1 as D (6 bases). The germline V and J ends were trimmed by 0 bases and 2 bases, with 10 bases remaining between them. Germline CDR1 reads SGHRS; CDR2 reads YFSETQ. This CDR3 is 15 amino acids long. CDR3 in amino acids: CASSLDGDNTDTQYF. In DNA, the CDR3 is TGCGCCAGCAGCTTGGATGGGGACAACACAGATACGCAGTATTTT.

The chain is built from TRBV2 and TRBJ1-2; D remains ambiguous. Germline V gene lookup returns CDR1 SNHLY and CDR2 FYNNEI. The CDR3 has 13 amino acids. V lost 6 bases, J lost 2 bases, and 10 bases lay in between. CDR3 residues: CASSLHQNYGYTF. The CDR3 DNA reads as TGTGCCAGCAGCCTACACCAAAACTATGGCTACACCTTC.

This chain connects TRBV7-2 to TRBJ1-1; D is uncertain. Germline V gene sequence: CDR1 SGHTA, CDR2 FQGNSA. The CDR3 length is 14 residues. Deletions cut 3 bases from V and 5 bases from J, with 13 bases between. The chain's CDR3 is CASSFASEYTEAFF. As DNA, the CDR3 is TGTGCCAGCAGCTTCGCCTCAGAGTATACTGAAGCTTTCTTT.

J is TRBJ1-1 and V is TRBV2, with D perhaps matching TRBD1 (5 bases). Trimming removed 9 bases from V and 2 bases from J, with 19 bases in between. Germline V lookup: CDR1 SNHLY, CDR2 FYNNEI. The CDR3 spans 15 residues. CDR3 nucleotide sequence: TGTGCCAGGATGAGGCGGGGCAGCTTCAACACTGAAGCTTTCTTT. Amino acid sequence: CARMRRGSFNTEAFF.

The chain links TRBV6-5 to TRBJ1-5, with D uncertain. CDR1 is MNHEY, CDR2 SVGAGI, per germline. The germline V and J ends were trimmed by 2 bases and 1 base, with 6 bases remaining between them. CDR3 size: 14 residues. The CDR3 region has the DNA TGTGCCAGCAGTTACAGGCAGAGCAATCAGCCCCAGCATTTT. Translating gives CASSYRQSNQPQHF.

The J gene is TRBJ2-7, the V gene TRBV7-9; 9 bases are shared with TRBD1. The CDR3 runs to 16 residues. J lost 1 base, V lost 6 bases, and 10 bases had no gene match. CDR1 SEHNR and CDR2 FQNEAQ come from the germline V gene (reference sequence). The CDR3 loop reads CASSFSTGGDSYEQYF. The CDR3 nucleotides read TGTGCCAGCAGTTTCTCCACAGGGGGCGATTCCTACGAGCAGTACTTC.

V usage is TRBV25-1 and J usage is TRBJ1-1, with TRBD1 matching 8 bases. Trimming removed 1 base from V and 11 bases from J; junction bases left unmatched: 6. The CDR3 has 13 residues. Germline V gene data show CDR1 as MGHDK and CDR2 as SYGVNS. CDR3 nucleotides: TGTGCCAGCAGTGAATCAGGGGGCGGGAGGGCTTTCTTT. Protein product: CASSESGGGRAFF.

This chain joins TRBV28 and TRBJ1-2; D might be TRBD1 (5 bases). The germline V gene has CDR1 MDHEN and CDR2 SYDVKM. The V and J ends lost 1 base and 4 bases respectively, with 16 bases between them. The CDR3 spans 16 residues. The CDR3 DNA sequence: TGTGCCAGCAGTTTATTAGAGCGGGGGGTTCCCTATGGCTACACCTTC. This codes for CASSLLERGVPYGYTF.

The chain recombines TRBV5-1 with TRBJ1-4, with a tentative D call TRBD1 (6 bases). Trimming took off 4 bases at V and 7 bases at J, with 20 bases between the two ends. Germline V gives CDR1 SGHRS, CDR2 YFSETQ. The CDR3 runs to 16 residues. DNA for the CDR3: TGCGCCAGCAGCCCCCGAGCTGGGGGGGGCGGTGAAAAACTGTTTTTT. This encodes CASSPRAGGGGEKLFF.

The chain employs TRBV3-1 (or the pseudogene TRBV3-2) and TRBJ1-1; D gene ambiguous. V lost 5 bases and J 3 bases, leaving 10 bases between the germline ends. CDR1 is LGHDT and CDR2 is YNNKEL in the germline V gene (reference sequence). This CDR3 is built from 13 residues. The DNA for the CDR3 is TGTGCCAGCAGCACAAACCGGGACACTGAAGCTTTCTTT. Amino acid sequence: CASSTNRDTEAFF.

The chain carries TRBV7-6 and TRBJ2-7, with D tentatively TRBD1 (6 bases). V was trimmed by 5 bases and J by 0 bases, leaving 17 bases between them. Looked up from germline, CDR1 is SGHVS and CDR2 is FNYEAQ. There are 16 residues in the CDR3. The CDR3 DNA is TGTGCCAGCAGCCGTACTCTAGGACAGAGCTCCTACGAGCAGTACTTC. It specifies CASSRTLGQSSYEQYF.

On this clone: The junction departs from germline at one end; a sequencing error may be responsible. The chain carries TRBV27 and TRBJ2-1, with TRBD2 matching 9 bases. CDR3 size: 13 residues. Germline loops: CDR1 MNHEY, CDR2 SMNVEV (reference sequence). The CDR3, as DNA: TGTGCCAGCGGTTTAGCGGGGGACAATGAGCAGTTCTTC. This codes for CASGLAGDNEQFF.